The clone carrying this T cell receptor (beta chain) was detected ten times or more. This record comes from a study of identical twins. TCRdb independently ran MiXCR on the 5' RACE reads; one entry per CDR3 protein. The sample consists of a few hundred thousand distinct CDR3 sequences, 6.5% to 9.5% of them appearing once. Germline V gives CDR1 SGHNT, CDR2 YYREEE (reference sequence). The CDR3 is made up of 20 amino acids. V shed 0 bases and J shed 0 bases, with 25 bases lying between them. The same data also contributed to another study, on yellow fever vaccine responses in identical twins.

Source material: memory (CD45RO+) T cells sorted from blood. The receptor's source is a woman aged 18-29 years in good health. V is TRBV5-4 and J is TRBJ2-7; D is perhaps TRBD1 (6 bases). The CDR3 DNA reads as TGTGCCAGCAGCTTGGCCCTCCGGGGACCACAGGGCCCTAACTCCTACGAGCAGTACGTC. Its translation: CASSLALRGPQGPNSYEQYV.